The rows below give T cell receptor beta chains drawn from one sample of a study of OX40 agonist ivuxolimab in advanced cancers. TCRdb's copy holds only in-frame clones and misses some; the assay was immunoSEQ multiplex PCR. The sample lists tens of thousands of clones; less than 90% were seen once. The sequences come from CD4+ or CD8+ T cells sorted from blood, collected in a trial of the OX40 agonist ivuxolimab. The receptors originated from an adult with an advanced solid tumor such as melanoma, head and neck, liver or kidney cancer. Both conserved end residues are part of each CDR3. D genes are given only for firm matches. The size field is filled for only some rows; it gives once, few, many or a size class.

CDR3 length: 13; J gene: TRBJ1-2; V gene: TRBV9; D gene: .; clone size: .; CDR3 DNA: TGTGCCAGCACCCACGGTGGGGACTATGGCTACACCTTC; CDR3 protein: CASTHGGDYGYTF
CDR3 length: 17; J gene: TRBJ2-1; V gene: TRBV30; D gene: .; clone size: .; CDR3 DNA: TGTGCCTGGAGTGTACCCGGGGGGCCTCGTGTCGGCGATGAGCAGTTCTTC; CDR3 protein: CAWSVPGGPRVGDEQFF
CDR3 length: 16; J gene: TRBJ2-1; V gene: TRBV4-1; D gene: .; clone size: .; CDR3 DNA: TGCGCCAGCAGCTCAAGGGCCGGAAACACTTACAATGAGCAGTTCTTC; CDR3 protein: CASSSRAGNTYNEQFF
CDR3 length: 12; J gene: TRBJ2-7; V gene: TRBV14; D gene: .; clone size: .; CDR3 DNA: TGTGCCAGCAGCCAGGGGTCGGGGGAGCAGTACTTC; CDR3 protein: CASSQGSGEQYF
CDR3 length: 13; J gene: TRBJ2-7; V gene: TRBV30; D gene: .; clone size: .; CDR3 DNA: TGTGCCTGGAGTCTAGCGCCGGCCTACGAGCAGTACTTC; CDR3 protein: CAWSLAPAYEQYF
CDR3 length: 14; J gene: TRBJ2-2; V gene: TRBV6-6; D gene: .; clone size: once; CDR3 DNA: TGTGCCAGCAGTCTCCAGGGTATGCCCGGGGAGCTGTTTTTT; CDR3 protein: CASSLQGMPGELFF
CDR3 length: 13; J gene: TRBJ2-2; V gene: TRBV28; D gene: .; clone size: once; CDR3 DNA: TGTGCCAGCTGGGCGGGGATCCCCGGGGAGCTGTTTTTT; CDR3 protein: CASWAGIPGELFF
CDR3 length: 15; J gene: TRBJ1-2; V gene: TRBV19; D gene: .; clone size: .; CDR3 DNA: TGTGCCAGTAGTATAATGGCGGCAGGAGGTAGGGGCTACACCTTC; CDR3 protein: CASSIMAAGGRGYTF
CDR3 length: 13; J gene: TRBJ2-7; V gene: TRBV7-2; D gene: .; clone size: .; CDR3 DNA: TGTGCCAGCAGCTCAGGACCAGGGGCAGAGCAGTACTTC; CDR3 protein: CASSSGPGAEQYF
CDR3 length: 13; J gene: TRBJ2-7; V gene: TRBV4-1; D gene: .; clone size: .; CDR3 DNA: TGCGCCAGCAGCCACGGGACAAGTTACGAGCAGTACTTC; CDR3 protein: CASSHGTSYEQYF
CDR3 length: 13; J gene: TRBJ1-5; V gene: TRBV6-5; D gene: TRBD1; clone size: .; CDR3 DNA: TGTGCCAGCAGTCCGACAGGGCACCAGCCCCAGCATTTT; CDR3 protein: CASSPTGHQPQHF
CDR3 length: 17; J gene: TRBJ1-3; V gene: TRBV19; D gene: TRBD1; clone size: .; CDR3 DNA: TGTGCCAGTAGTATCGGGACCGGGACAGGGGCTGGAAACACCATATATTTT; CDR3 protein: CASSIGTGTGAGNTIYF
CDR3 length: 12; J gene: TRBJ1-1; V gene: TRBV6-5; D gene: TRBD1; clone size: .; CDR3 DNA: TGTGCCAGCAGTGGGACAGGTCTTGAAGCTTTCTTT; CDR3 protein: CASSGTGLEAFF
CDR3 length: 15; J gene: TRBJ2-3; V gene: TRBV4-1; D gene: .; clone size: .; CDR3 DNA: TGCGCCAGCAGCCCTCCTAGCGAAGGCACAGATACGCAGTATTTT; CDR3 protein: CASSPPSEGTDTQYF
CDR3 length: 13; J gene: TRBJ1-1; V gene: TRBV28; D gene: .; clone size: few; CDR3 DNA: TGTGCCAGCGGTGAGCCTTCGAACACTGAAGCTTTCTTT; CDR3 protein: CASGEPSNTEAFF
CDR3 length: 14; J gene: TRBJ1-3; V gene: TRBV5-6; D gene: .; clone size: .; CDR3 DNA: TGTGCCAGCAGCTTGGATCTGACTGGAAACACCATATATTTT; CDR3 protein: CASSLDLTGNTIYF
CDR3 length: 14; J gene: TRBJ1-6; V gene: TRBV6-5; D gene: TRBD1; clone size: few; CDR3 DNA: TGTGCCAGCAGCCTGGGACAGGTCCGTTGGGCCCTCCACTTT; CDR3 protein: CASSLGQVRWALHF
CDR3 length: 13; J gene: TRBJ2-3; V gene: TRBV9; D gene: .; clone size: once; CDR3 DNA: TGTGCCAGCAGCGTAGGATCTGCAGATACGCAGTATTTT; CDR3 protein: CASSVGSADTQYF
CDR3 length: 15; J gene: TRBJ1-6; V gene: TRBV27; D gene: .; clone size: once; CDR3 DNA: TGTGCCAGCAGTTTTATAGCTTTCTATAATTCACCCCTCCACTTT; CDR3 protein: CASSFIAFYNSPLHF
CDR3 length: 15; J gene: TRBJ1-6; V gene: TRBV6-5; D gene: .; clone size: .; CDR3 DNA: TGTGCCAGCAGTTACAGGAGGATACCTAATTCACCCCTCCACTTT; CDR3 protein: CASSYRRIPNSPLHF
CDR3 length: 15; J gene: TRBJ1-5; V gene: TRBV9; D gene: TRBD1; clone size: .; CDR3 DNA: TGTGCCAGCAGCGGACAGGGATATAGCAATCAGCCCCAGCATTTT; CDR3 protein: CASSGQGYSNQPQHF
CDR3 length: 12; J gene: TRBJ1-3; V gene: TRBV27; D gene: .; clone size: once; CDR3 DNA: TGTGCCAGCAGTTTACCTGGAAACACCATATATTTT; CDR3 protein: CASSLPGNTIYF
CDR3 length: 15; J gene: TRBJ1-2; V gene: TRBV7-2; D gene: .; clone size: .; CDR3 DNA: TGTGCCAGCAGCTTTTACAGGGCTTGGAACTATGGCTACACCTTC; CDR3 protein: CASSFYRAWNYGYTF
CDR3 length: 15; J gene: TRBJ1-1; V gene: TRBV6-5; D gene: TRBD1; clone size: .; CDR3 DNA: TGTGCCAGCAGGCCGGACAGGGAGGAGTTTAATGAAGCTTTCTTT; CDR3 protein: CASRPDREEFNEAFF
CDR3 length: 13; J gene: TRBJ2-3; V gene: TRBV19; D gene: .; clone size: once; CDR3 DNA: TGTGCCAGTAGTATCGTACCTGGGGATACGCAGTATTTT; CDR3 protein: CASSIVPGDTQYF
CDR3 length: 12; J gene: TRBJ2-3; V gene: TRBV7-9; D gene: .; clone size: .; CDR3 DNA: TGTGCCAGCAGCTTTATCGCAGATACGCAGTATTTT; CDR3 protein: CASSFIADTQYF
CDR3 length: 18; J gene: TRBJ2-4; V gene: TRBV28; D gene: .; clone size: .; CDR3 DNA: TGTGCCAGCAGTCCAACAGGTGGAGGGGATAGTAGCCATTTCATTCAGTACTTC; CDR3 protein: CASSPTGGGDSSHFIQYF
CDR3 length: 14; J gene: TRBJ2-1; V gene: TRBV27; D gene: TRBD1; clone size: once; CDR3 DNA: TGTGCCAGCAGTCTTGGGACAGTACACAATGAGCAGTTCTTC; CDR3 protein: CASSLGTVHNEQFF
CDR3 length: 15; J gene: TRBJ2-2; V gene: TRBV9; D gene: .; clone size: .; CDR3 DNA: TGTGCCAGCAGCGCCTTGACTCAGAACACCGGGGAGCTGTTTTTT; CDR3 protein: CASSALTQNTGELFF